Sequencing of this T cell receptor beta chain was carried out in a study of T cells in Graves' hyperthyroidism and ophthalmopathy. Amplification yielded TCR beta CDR3 regions, with RNA transcripts as the source. In the first-round RT-PCR of the TCR CDR3, the HTBI primer set was used. TCRdb independently ran MiXCR on the multiplex PCR reads; one entry per CDR3 protein. The sample gives some 560,000 distinct CDR3 sequences, 15% to 18% of which show up once; around 7.3% is in the top ten. V lost 5 bases and J 5 bases, leaving 9 bases between the germline ends. The CDR3 length is 12 residues. Germline V gives CDR1 ENHRY, CDR2 SYGVKD. In this sample, this clonotype turned up a few times.

This clonotype was obtained from a woman in her twenties or thirties with Graves' hyperthyroidism. The sample was blood. The rearrangement joins TRBV10-3 to TRBJ1-2, with D maybe TRBD1 (6 bases). The CDR3 here is CAISTGNYGYTF. The CDR3 nucleotides are TGTGCCATCAGTACAGGGAATTATGGCTACACCTTC.